The 27 T cell receptor beta chains below were found in one sample sequenced in a study of OX40 agonist ivuxolimab in advanced cancers. The assay was immunoSEQ multiplex PCR, and TCRdb's table has in-frame clones only and misses some. The table has more than 75,000 clones, roughly 90% seen once. Sequencing was performed on CD4+ or CD8+ T cells sorted from blood, taken in a trial of the OX40 agonist ivuxolimab. The receptor source for this set is an adult with an advanced solid tumor such as melanoma, head and neck, liver or kidney cancer.

The rearrangement links TRBV5-4 to TRBJ2-7, with D perhaps TRBD1 (5 bases). Looked up from germline, CDR1 is SGHNT and CDR2 is YYREEE (reference sequence). Trimming removed 9 bases from V and 1 base from J, with 14 bases in between. The CDR3 length is 13 residues. The CDR3 DNA reads TGTGCCACCAGGGCGGACCCTTCCTACGAGCAGTACTTC. Protein: CATRADPSYEQYF.

This clone has just one count. The CDR3 sequence: CASSRTGMAGELFF. CDR3 nucleotide sequence: TGTGCCAGCAGCCGGACCGGGATGGCCGGGGAGCTGTTTTTT. This chain joins TRBV7-2 and TRBJ2-2, with D perhaps matching TRBD2 (5 bases). CDR3 size: 14 residues. Germline V gene lookup returns CDR1 SGHTA and CDR2 FQGNSA. Trimming stripped 5 bases from V and 6 bases from J, with 13 bases between.

The chain recombines TRBV2 with TRBJ2-5; a possible D gene is TRBD1 (6 bases). The CDR3 runs to 14 residues. The V gene's germline CDR1 is SNHLY and CDR2 FYNNEI. V lost 6 bases, J lost 0 bases, and 11 bases lay in between. Here the CDR3 DNA reads TGTGCCAGCAGCGGGACAAAGTACCAAGAGACCCAGTACTTC. As protein: CASSGTKYQETQYF.

CDR3 DNA sequence: TGTGCCAGCAGCCCCAGCCCGGGACCCTACAATGAGCAGTTCTTC. Translated, it gives CASSPSPGPYNEQFF. This rearrangement joins TRBV11-3 to TRBJ2-1, with D tentatively TRBD1 or TRBD2 (5 bases each). Deletions cut 5 bases from V and 2 bases from J, with 13 bases between. Germline V gives CDR1 SGHNT, CDR2 YENEEA. The CDR3 has 15 amino acids.

This sequence joins TRBV20-1 and TRBJ2-7; D possibly matches TRBD1 or TRBD2 (6 bases each). V was cut by 6 bases and J by 3 bases, with 9 bases left in between. Per the germline V gene, CDR1 is DFQATT and CDR2 is SNEGSKA (reference sequence). CDR3 length: 11 amino acids. CDR3 sequence reads: CSARGVYEQYF. The CDR3 DNA reads TGCAGTGCGAGGGGGGTCTACGAGCAGTACTTC.

The genes are TRBV5-1 and TRBJ2-2, with TRBD2 identical over 8 bases. The CDR3 runs 16 residues. CDR1 and CDR2 (germline): SGHRS, YFSETQ. V lost 6 bases and J lost 1; bases outside the gene matches: 8. The CDR3 region is CASTATSGWNTGELFF. In nucleotides, the CDR3 is TGCGCCAGCACCGCTACTAGCGGATGGAACACCGGGGAGCTGTTTTTT.

The chain carries TRBV30 and TRBJ2-7; 11 bases agree with TRBD2. The length of the CDR3 is 13 residues. Trimming cost V 0 bases and J 10 bases; bases outside gene matches: 5. Germline loops: CDR1 GTSNPN, CDR2 SVGIG (reference sequence). For the CDR3, the DNA is TGTGCCTGGAGTGTACAACTAGCGGGAGTTCAGTACTTC. It translates to CAWSVQLAGVQYF.

The V call is TRBV20-1, the J call TRBJ2-1; the D is unclear. CDR1 and CDR2 (germline): DFQATT, SNEGSKA (reference sequence). Trimming left V 0 bases short and J 7 bases short, with 4 bases between. The CDR3 runs to 11 residues. CDR3 loop: CSARDRNEQFF. CDR3 DNA sequence: TGCAGTGCTAGAGATCGGAATGAGCAGTTCTTC.

The genes are TRBV28 and TRBJ2-1; 9 nucleotides align to TRBD2. Per the germline V gene, CDR1 is MDHEN and CDR2 is SYDVKM. CDR3 length equals 15 residues. Trimming removed 6 bases from V and 3 bases from J; junction bases left unmatched: 6. The CDR3 DNA is TGTGCCAGCAGCCTACAAGCGGGGGGCTACAATGAGCAGTTCTTC. Amino acids: CASSLQAGGYNEQFF.

The V call is TRBV7-2, the J call TRBJ2-1; 8 nucleotides line up with TRBD2. Unmatched junction bases numbered 8, after V lost 5 bases and J lost 8 bases. The CDR3 has 14 residues. Germline assignment: CDR1 SGHTA and CDR2 FQGNSA. The CDR3 DNA is TGTGCCAGCAGCCAGCAACCGGGGGGGGATGAGCAGTTCTTC. This translates into CASSQQPGGDEQFF.

The chain links TRBV5-4 to TRBJ1-1, with D tentatively TRBD1 (5 bases). This CDR3 has 18 residues. CDR1 SGHNT and CDR2 YYREEE come from the germline V gene (reference sequence). Trimming removed 6 bases at V and 0 bases at J, with 24 bases between. CDR3 in amino acids: CASNPGGPSGPLNTEAFF. The CDR3 DNA is TGTGCCAGCAACCCTGGGGGTCCCTCGGGACCGTTGAACACTGAAGCTTTCTTT.

The chain is built from TRBV27 and TRBJ1-1; perhaps TRBD1 as D (6 bases). Trimming left V 3 bases short and J 5 bases short, with 19 bases between. The CDR3 runs 16 residues. Germline V gene sequence: CDR1 MNHEY, CDR2 SMNVEV (reference sequence). In DNA form, the CDR3 reads TGTGCCAGCAGTTTCTCATCCGGGGGGCAAGGTACTGAAGCTTTCTTT. Translated: CASSFSSGGQGTEAFF.

The V call is TRBV18, the J call TRBJ2-1, with TRBD1 matching over 8 bases. Unmatched junction bases numbered 0, after V lost 0 bases and J lost 2 bases. Germline loops: CDR1 KGHSH, CDR2 LQKENI. The CDR3 is made up of 15 amino acids. CDR3: CASSPPDRAYNEQFF. The CDR3, as DNA: TGTGCCAGCTCACCACCGGACAGGGCCTACAATGAGCAGTTCTTC.

This chain links TRBV28 with TRBJ2-2; D uncertain. The CDR3 has 12 residues. Germline V gene data show CDR1 as MDHEN and CDR2 as SYDVKM. V dropped 5 bases and J dropped 8 bases, with 9 bases sitting between them. CDR3 region: CASSAYPGELFF. The CDR3, as DNA: TGTGCCAGCAGTGCGTATCCTGGGGAGCTGTTTTTT. The full variable domain, with the rest looked up from reference TRBV28 and TRBJ2-2, is DVKVTQSSRYLVKRTGEKVFLECVQDMDHENMFWYRQDPGLGLRLIYFSYDVKMKEKGDIPEGYSVSREKKERFSLILESASTNQTSMYLCASSAYPGELFFGEGSRLTVL.

The rearrangement uses TRBV6-4 and TRBJ2-3; 7 bases align to TRBD1. J lost 5 bases, V lost 6 bases, and 5 bases had no gene match. This CDR3 region has 13 residues. Germline-derived CDR1 and CDR2 are MRHNA and SNTAGT. The CDR3 nucleotides read TGTGCCAGCAGCGCTGACAGGGAAGATACGCAGTATTTT. It is translated as CASSADREDTQYF.

The V call is TRBV2, the J call TRBJ2-2, with TRBD2 as a possible D gene (6 bases). The V end lost 4 bases, the J end lost 4 bases, and 16 bases lay between the germline ends. The CDR3 covers 16 residues. Germline CDR1 reads SNHLY; CDR2 reads FYNNEI. CDR3 residues: CASSGTPQRVTGELFF. CDR3 nucleotide sequence: TGTGCCAGCAGTGGTACCCCCCAGCGGGTCACCGGGGAGCTGTTTTTT. The full variable domain, with the rest looked up from reference TRBV2 and TRBJ2-2, is EPEVTQTPSHQVTQMGQEVILRCVPISNHLYFYWYRQILGQKVEFLVSFYNNEISEKSEIFDDQFSVERPDGSNFTLKIRSTKLEDSAMYFCASSGTPQRVTGELFFGEGSRLTVL.

This CDR3 reads CAIFRDIYEQYF. The CDR3 nucleotides are TGTGCCATCTTTAGGGACATTTACGAGCAGTACTTC. This sequence joins TRBV19 and TRBJ2-7, with a possible D match to TRBD1 (6 bases). Germline loops: CDR1 LNHDA, CDR2 SQIVND (reference sequence). This CDR3 comprises 12 residues. Trimming took 10 bases from V and 4 from J, leaving 14 bases between them.

This clone was found a few times. This chain connects TRBV19 to TRBJ1-2; possibly TRBD1 for D (6 bases). Per germline, CDR1 LNHDA and CDR2 SQIVND (reference sequence). V shed 8 bases and J shed 0 bases, with 10 bases lying between them. The CDR3 runs to 13 residues. CDR3 in amino acids: CASLDRTNYGYTF. In nucleotides, the CDR3 is TGTGCCAGTCTAGACAGGACTAACTATGGCTACACCTTC.

This chain's CDR3 is CASSSIGQVNYGYTF. The CDR3, as DNA: TGTGCCAGCAGCTCGATCGGCCAGGTCAACTATGGCTACACCTTC. V and J are TRBV28 and TRBJ1-2; D unresolved. From germline, CDR1 is MDHEN and CDR2 SYDVKM. V dropped 6 bases and J dropped 2 bases, with 16 bases sitting between them. CDR3 size: 15 residues.

The chain is built from TRBV5-1 and TRBJ2-5; 9 bases are shared with TRBD2. Trimming at V came to 2 bases and at J to 5 bases, leaving 7 bases not matched to a gene. Per the germline V gene, CDR1 is SGHRS and CDR2 is YFSETQ. The CDR3 loop spans 15 amino acids. CDR3 loop: CASSLVAGEVETQYF. In DNA, the CDR3 is TGCGCCAGCAGCTTAGTAGCGGGGGAGGTGGAGACCCAGTACTTC.

This sequence joins TRBV6-4 and TRBJ2-6, with a possible D match to TRBD1 (8 bases). The CDR3 is made up of 18 amino acids. CDR1 is MRHNA and CDR2 is SNTAGT in the germline V gene. Trimming cost V 2 bases and J 2 bases, with 16 bases left between them. As DNA, the CDR3 is TGTGCCAGCAGTGACCGGACAGGGAGGGGAACTGGGGCCAACGTCCTGACTTTC. Translation gives CASSDRTGRGTGANVLTF.

J is TRBJ2-2 and V is TRBV16; D is uncertain. Germline lookup yields CDR1 KGHSY and CDR2 FQNENV. V was shortened by 2 bases and J by 7 bases, with 5 bases between the two germline ends. The CDR3 contains 12 residues. CDR3 sequence (DNA): TGTGCCAGCAGCCAAGGCAGCGGGGAGCTGTTTTTT. Translating gives CASSQGSGELFF.

This clone was seen a handful of times. The rearrangement links TRBV18 to TRBJ2-7, with D possibly being TRBD2 (5 bases). The CDR3 has 14 residues. V was shortened by 6 bases and J by 6 bases, with 18 bases between the two germline ends. Germline V gene data show CDR1 as KGHSH and CDR2 as LQKENI. CDR3 DNA sequence: TGTGCCAGCTCTGAGCAGGCCACAAGCGGCGAGCAGTACTTC. It is translated as CASSEQATSGEQYF.

This clone was counted once. This rearrangement joins TRBV7-9 to TRBJ2-1; TRBD1 matches 7 bases. Germline CDR1 and CDR2: SEHNR and FQNEAQ (reference sequence). CDR3 size: 17 residues. After removal of 5 bases from V and 0 bases from J, the junction contained 10 bases not matched to a gene. The CDR3 region is CASSLTGQASSYNEQFF. DNA of the CDR3: TGTGCCAGCAGCCTGACCGGACAGGCGAGCTCCTACAATGAGCAGTTCTTC.

The CDR3 loop reads CASSHPGLAEYNEQFF. CDR3 sequence (DNA): TGTGCCAGCAGCCATCCGGGACTAGCGGAGTACAATGAGCAGTTCTTC. The chain recombines TRBV11-3 with TRBJ2-1; the match to TRBD2 covers 11 bases. The germline V gene encodes CDR1 SGHNT and CDR2 YENEEA. There are 16 residues in the CDR3. The V and J ends lost 5 bases and 4 bases, in that order; junction bases with no gene match: 7.

This rearrangement joins TRBV4-3 to TRBJ1-5; 7 nucleotides line up with TRBD1. Germline loops: CDR1 LGHNA, CDR2 YSLEER. V trimming: 2 bases; J trimming: 1 base; junction bases outside the gene matches: 2. The CDR3 extends over 15 amino acids. The CDR3 here is CASSQSRGSNQPQHF. CDR3 bases: TGCGCCAGCAGCCAAAGCAGGGGGAGCAATCAGCCCCAGCATTTT.

This chain joins TRBV7-8 and TRBJ1-1; the match to TRBD1 covers 8 bases. The junction had 5 bases not matched to a gene; V was cut back by 1 base and J by 4 bases. The germline CDR1 and CDR2 sequences are SGHVS and FQNEAQ. The CDR3 contains 15 residues. The CDR3 DNA is TGTGCCAGCAGCTTAGTGCAGGGGGCTAGCACTGAAGCTTTCTTT. Encoded protein: CASSLVQGASTEAFF.